The rows below give T cell receptor beta chains drawn from one sample of a study of blood T cell repertoires in COVID-19. Some clones are missing from TCRdb's copy, which holds only in-frame ones; the method was immunoSEQ multiplex PCR. The sample lists some 150,000 clones; 86% were seen once. Sequenced material: peripheral blood. All receptors derive from a woman of 80 years or more in a cohort sampled during active or convalescent COVID-19. Each CDR3 is given with its conserved first and last residue. The D gene is left open where the match is weak. Size is stated for part of the rows, as once, few or many counts, or as a class when the clone is expanded.

>TRBV3-1/TRBV3-2|.|.|TRBJ2-7
CASSQSERRTYSYEQYF
TGTGCCAGCAGCCAATCAGAAAGGAGAACCTACTCCTACGAGCAGTACTTC
>TRBV10-3|.|.|TRBJ1-4
CATTRAWSNEKLFF
TGTGCCACCACCAGGGCATGGTCTAATGAAAAACTGTTTTTT
>TRBV24-1|.|TRBD2|TRBJ2-5
CATSDPRSGGARETQYF
TGTGCCACCAGTGACCCCCGTAGCGGGGGGGCGAGAGAGACCCAGTACTTC
>TRBV19|.|TRBD1|TRBJ1-2
CASTNTGEWSYGYTF
TGTGCCAGTACCAATACAGGGGAGTGGAGCTATGGCTACACCTTC
>TRBV30|.|.|TRBJ2-2
CAWSVKLINTGELFF
TGTGCCTGGAGTGTTAAACTCATTAACACCGGGGAGCTGTTTTTT
>TRBV19|.|TRBD2|TRBJ2-5
CASSMTSEQTQYF
TGTGCCAGTAGTATGACTAGCGAGCAGACCCAGTACTTC
>TRBV20-1|.|.|TRBJ2-3
CSANKQGTQYF
TGCAGTGCTAACAAGCAGGGTACGCAGTATTTT
>TRBV11-2|.|TRBD2|TRBJ2-2
CASSLDPLAGGITGELFF
TGTGCCAGCAGCTTAGATCCGCTAGCGGGAGGGATCACCGGGGAGCTGTTTTTT
>TRBV6-5|.|.|TRBJ1-6
CASSQTGRNSPLHF
TGTGCCAGCAGCCAAACAGGGCGGAATTCACCCCTCCACTTT
>TRBV7-2|.|.|TRBJ2-7
CASSSDRLDLEYF
TGTGCCAGCAGCTCAGACAGGCTAGACCTGGAGTACTTC
>TRBV20-1|.|TRBD2|TRBJ2-3
CSASSLAGPQSQYF
TGCAGTGCTAGTAGCCTAGCGGGGCCACAGTCGCAGTATTTT
>TRBV2|.|.|TRBJ1-1
CASARRDTGTEAFF
TGTGCCAGCGCCCGACGGGACACAGGCACTGAAGCTTTCTTT
>TRBV2|.|TRBD1|TRBJ2-3
CAGSNDRVVTDTQYF
TGTGCCGGTAGCAATGACAGGGTGGTGACAGATACGCAGTATTTT
>TRBV20-1|.|.|TRBJ2-5
CSASRGAPQETQYF
TGCAGTGCTAGTCGGGGGGCTCCCCAAGAGACCCAGTACTTC
>TRBV6-2/TRBV6-3|.|.|TRBJ1-5
CASSYTAASNQPQHF
TGTGCCAGCAGTTACACGGCAGCGAGCAATCAGCCCCAGCATTTT
>TRBV3-1/TRBV3-2|once|.|TRBJ2-5
CASSQGIPDRSQETQYF
TGTGCCAGCAGCCAAGGGATTCCGGACAGAAGCCAAGAGACCCAGTACTTC
>TRBV6-2/TRBV6-3|.|TRBD1|TRBJ2-2
CASSYYPGQTTGGGELFF
TGTGCCAGCAGTTATTATCCGGGACAGACAACCGGAGGAGGGGAGCTGTTTTTT
>TRBV19|.|TRBD1|TRBJ1-2
CASSFGRQGSYGYTF
TGTGCCAGTAGTTTTGGCCGACAGGGATCCTATGGCTACACCTTC
>TRBV21-1|.|.|TRBJ2-7
CASSKAGRRGPPYEQYF
TGTGCCAGCAGCAAAGCGGGGCGCAGGGGGCCCCCCTACGAGCAGTACTTC
>TRBV28|.|TRBD1|TRBJ1-1
CASSRGGATPEAFF
TGTGCCAGCAGTCGAGGGGGCGCGACCCCTGAAGCTTTCTTT
>TRBV19|.|TRBD2|TRBJ2-5
CASSPGLAGVRKTQYF
TGTGCCAGTAGCCCGGGACTAGCGGGGGTTAGGAAGACCCAGTACTTC
>TRBV9|few|TRBD1|TRBJ1-6
CASSGEGQGNSPLHF
TGTGCCAGCAGCGGCGAGGGACAGGGAAATTCACCCCTCCACTTT
>TRBV18|few|TRBD1|TRBJ2-3
CASSPRRTGGTDTQYF
TGTGCCAGCTCACCACGGCGGACAGGGGGCACAGATACGCAGTATTTT
>TRBV10-3|once|.|TRBJ2-7
CAITESQGREQYF
TGTGCCATCACCGAGTCCCAGGGGCGCGAGCAGTACTTC
>TRBV6-2/TRBV6-3|.|.|TRBJ2-7
CASSYNSAATYEQYF
TGTGCCAGCAGTTATAACTCCGCGGCAACCTACGAGCAGTACTTC
>TRBV30|.|TRBD1|TRBJ1-5
CAWSRDRGGNQPQHF
TGTGCCTGGAGCCGCGACAGGGGAGGAAATCAGCCCCAGCATTTT